The text below deals with one T cell receptor beta chain. Its antigen is not known. The V gene's germline CDR1 is SGHVS and CDR2 FNYEAQ. The CDR3 spans 17 residues. The data originate from a study of CXCR3-negative and CXCR3-positive naive CD8 T cells. Study-wide results and limits: CXCR3-positive naive cells had more hydrophobic TRB CDR3s than CXCR3-negative naive cells.

5' RACE that incorporated UMI labels was used to prepare the TRB cDNA libraries. TCRdb reworked the 5' RACE reads into one entry per CDR3 protein, no DNA. The sample holds about 150,000 distinct CDR3 sequences. CD45RO-CCR7+CD27+CD95- defined naive CD8+ T cells. Specimen: naive CXCR3+ CD8+ T cells from blood. As for subset: CD45RO-CCR7+CD27+CD95- naive CD8+ T cells expressing CXCR3 (TNR3+). This chain links TRBV7-6 with TRBJ2-7; TCRdb's assignment of TRBD2 cannot be checked, as there is no DNA. This clonotype was sampled from a human donor in good health. Some clones in this sample may be carry-over from other donors' samples. The CDR3 loop is CASSLAFQPSGFYEQYF.